Listed below are T cell receptor beta chains from one sample, sequenced in a study of identical twins. TCRdb used MiXCR to reprocess the 5' RACE reads, holding one entry per CDR3 protein. The sample records hundreds of thousands of distinct CDR3 sequences, approximately 6.1% being singletons. Sequencing used naive T cells sorted from blood. The receptors here all came from a man aged 18 to 35 in good health. The CDR3 runs from the conserved cysteine through the conserved F or W. A D gene is named only where the DNA matches it firmly. The size field is filled for only some rows; it gives once, few, many or a size class.

V	D	size	J	CDR3	DNA
TRBV28	TRBD2	few	TRBJ2-2	CASKKRESGGELFF	TGTGCCAGCAAAAAGCGGGAGTCTGGCGGGGAGCTGTTTTTT
TRBV5-1	TRBD1	once	TRBJ1-1	CASSFGATPRLRGPTEAFF	TGCGCCAGCAGCTTTGGCGCGACCCCTCGACTAAGGGGGCCTACTGAAGCTTTCTTT
TRBV5-1	TRBD2	many	TRBJ2-1	CASGGGTSGSNEQFF	TGCGCCAGCGGAGGGGGGACTAGCGGGAGTAATGAGCAGTTCTTC
TRBV20-1	.	.	TRBJ2-5	CSASNLGAAQETQYF	TGCAGTGCTAGTAACTTGGGGGCAGCACAAGAGACCCAGTACTTC
TRBV5-1	TRBD1	few	TRBJ2-1	CASSFTNRDRANNEQFF	TGCGCCAGCAGCTTTACTAACCGGGACAGGGCCAACAATGAGCAGTTCTTC
TRBV7-6	TRBD2	many	TRBJ2-7	CASSPLSGIYEQYF	TGTGCCAGCAGCCCGCTTAGCGGGATCTACGAGCAGTACTTC
TRBV5-1	TRBD1	many	TRBJ2-2	CASSFRQGSGELFF	TGCGCCAGCAGCTTCAGACAGGGGAGCGGGGAGCTGTTTTTT
TRBV7-2	.	many	TRBJ2-7	CASSGGTVSYEQYF	TGTGCCAGCAGCGGAGGGACAGTCTCCTACGAGCAGTACTTC
TRBV12-3/TRBV12-4	.	many	TRBJ1-5	CASSATNRGNQPQHF	TGTGCCAGCAGTGCCACAAACAGGGGCAATCAGCCCCAGCATTTT
TRBV18	TRBD2	many	TRBJ2-7	CASSSSGTSGSEQYF	TGTGCCAGCTCATCATCCGGGACTAGCGGGAGCGAGCAGTACTTC
TRBV5-1	TRBD2	.	TRBJ2-2	CASSAGLEATGELFF	TGCGCCAGCAGCGCTGGACTAGAGGCGACCGGGGAGCTGTTTTTT
TRBV27	TRBD2	few	TRBJ2-5	CASSLMGLASKETQYF	TGTGCCAGCAGTTTAATGGGACTAGCGAGCAAAGAGACCCAGTACTTC
TRBV7-2	TRBD2	many	TRBJ2-1	CASSAGLPEQFF	TGTGCCAGCAGCGCGGGACTACCCGAGCAGTTCTTC
TRBV27	.	many	TRBJ2-1	CASSLSTAGFNEQFF	TGTGCCAGCAGTTTATCCACAGCAGGTTTCAATGAGCAGTTCTTC
TRBV11-2	.	many	TRBJ2-3	CASKRDFLITDTQYF	TGTGCCAGCAAGAGGGACTTCCTTATTACAGATACGCAGTATTTT
TRBV9	TRBD1	.	TRBJ2-1	CASSVQTGSSYNEQFF	TGTGCCAGCAGCGTCCAGACAGGGAGCTCCTACAATGAGCAGTTCTTC
TRBV3-1	TRBD1	.	TRBJ1-1	CASSTTTGGTEAFF	TGTGCCAGCAGCACAACCACAGGGGGCACTGAAGCTTTCTTT
TRBV6-2/TRBV6-3	.	many	TRBJ2-1	CASSPQLRGDEQFF	TGTGCCAGCAGTCCTCAACTCAGGGGTGATGAGCAGTTCTTC
TRBV20-1	TRBD2	few	TRBJ2-5	CSARAGTSDVTQYF	TGCAGTGCTAGAGCGGGGACTAGCGACGTGACCCAGTACTTC
TRBV19	TRBD2	few	TRBJ2-2	CASSMTSGRPGHGELFF	TGTGCCAGTAGTATGACTAGCGGGAGGCCCGGGCACGGGGAGCTGTTTTTT
TRBV20-1	TRBD2	.	TRBJ2-5	CSARDLGLAGGLETQYF	TGCAGTGCTAGAGATCTGGGACTAGCGGGAGGGTTGGAGACCCAGTACTTC
TRBV6-2/TRBV6-3	.	many	TRBJ2-1	CASSYVRGRTYNEQFF	TGTGCCAGCAGTTACGTGCGGGGTCGGACCTACAATGAGCAGTTCTTC
TRBV4-3	TRBD2	few	TRBJ2-1	CASSQDLRLAGGHEQFF	TGCGCCAGCAGCCAAGATCTTCGACTAGCGGGAGGTCATGAGCAGTTCTTC
TRBV6-1	.	few	TRBJ2-4	CASRRGRLAKNIQYF	TGTGCCAGCAGGCGGGGGCGCTTAGCCAAAAACATTCAGTACTTC
TRBV9	.	many	TRBJ2-6	CASSPRVHSGANVLTF	TGTGCCAGCAGCCCTAGGGTTCACTCTGGGGCCAACGTCCTGACTTTC
TRBV3-1	TRBD2	.	TRBJ2-7	CASSLELAGGAAEQYF	TGTGCCAGCAGCCTCGAACTAGCGGGAGGGGCGGCCGAGCAGTACTTC
TRBV11-2	TRBD2	.	TRBJ2-5	CASSLSIMGTRSEETQYF	TGTGCCAGCAGCTTATCTATCATGGGGACTAGATCGGAAGAGACCCAGTACTTC
TRBV2	TRBD1	.	TRBJ2-1	CASSGDRGAYNEQFF	TGTGCCAGCAGTGGCGACAGGGGGGCCTACAATGAGCAGTTCTTC
TRBV7-8	TRBD1	many	TRBJ2-2	CASSLNRDRGDTGELFF	TGTGCCAGCAGCCTAAACCGGGACAGGGGTGACACCGGGGAGCTGTTTTTT
TRBV7-9	.	many	TRBJ2-1	CASSLSRYNEQFF	TGTGCCAGCAGCTTAAGCAGATACAATGAGCAGTTCTTC
TRBV16	TRBD2	.	TRBJ2-1	CASSQSRTSGRNEQFF	TGTGCCAGCAGCCAATCGAGGACTAGCGGGAGGAATGAGCAGTTCTTC
TRBV11-2	.	many	TRBJ2-5	CASSLGREETQYF	TGTGCCAGCAGCTTGGGCAGAGAAGAGACCCAGTACTTC
TRBV28	.	few	TRBJ1-3	CASDGGQVSGNTIYF	TGTGCCAGTGACGGGGGGCAGGTCTCTGGAAACACCATATATTTT
TRBV5-4	.	few	TRBJ2-2	CASSPGGRGNTGELFF	TGTGCCAGCAGCCCCGGGGGACGTGGAAACACCGGGGAGCTGTTTTTT
TRBV28	TRBD2	few	TRBJ2-3	CASSLLGTSGRSTDTQYF	TGTGCCAGCAGTCTTCTAGGGACTAGCGGGAGGAGCACAGATACGCAGTATTTT
TRBV28	TRBD2	many	TRBJ2-1	CASSTLKGTSGLNEQFF	TGTGCCAGCAGTACACTAAAAGGGACTAGCGGTCTCAATGAGCAGTTCTTC
TRBV19	TRBD1	.	TRBJ1-5	CASTVSGGKNQPQHF	TGTGCCAGCACTGTCTCAGGGGGTAAAAATCAGCCCCAGCATTTT
TRBV6-5	TRBD1	few	TRBJ2-7	CASSYSTGTGYEQYF	TGTGCCAGCAGTTACTCGACCGGGACAGGATACGAGCAGTACTTC
TRBV12-3/TRBV12-4	TRBD2	few	TRBJ2-7	CASSFRGLAGEQYF	TGTGCCAGCAGTTTTAGGGGACTAGCGGGCGAGCAGTACTTC